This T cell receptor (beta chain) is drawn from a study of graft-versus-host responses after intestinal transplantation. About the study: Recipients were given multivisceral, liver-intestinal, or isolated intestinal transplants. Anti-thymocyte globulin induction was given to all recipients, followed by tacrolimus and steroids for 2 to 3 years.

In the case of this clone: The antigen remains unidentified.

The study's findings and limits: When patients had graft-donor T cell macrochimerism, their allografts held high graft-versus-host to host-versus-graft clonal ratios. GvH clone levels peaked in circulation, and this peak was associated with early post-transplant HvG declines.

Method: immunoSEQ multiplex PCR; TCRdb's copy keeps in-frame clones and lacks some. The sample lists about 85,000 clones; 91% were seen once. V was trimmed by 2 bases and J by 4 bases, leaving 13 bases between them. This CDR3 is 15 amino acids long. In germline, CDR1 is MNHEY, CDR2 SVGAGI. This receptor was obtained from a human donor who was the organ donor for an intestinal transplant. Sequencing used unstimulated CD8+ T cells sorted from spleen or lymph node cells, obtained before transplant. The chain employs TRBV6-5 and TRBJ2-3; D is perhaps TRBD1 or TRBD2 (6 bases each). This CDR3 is CASSYVSGAADTQYF. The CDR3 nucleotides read TGTGCCAGCAGTTACGTGTCGGGGGCGGCAGATACGCAGTATTTT.